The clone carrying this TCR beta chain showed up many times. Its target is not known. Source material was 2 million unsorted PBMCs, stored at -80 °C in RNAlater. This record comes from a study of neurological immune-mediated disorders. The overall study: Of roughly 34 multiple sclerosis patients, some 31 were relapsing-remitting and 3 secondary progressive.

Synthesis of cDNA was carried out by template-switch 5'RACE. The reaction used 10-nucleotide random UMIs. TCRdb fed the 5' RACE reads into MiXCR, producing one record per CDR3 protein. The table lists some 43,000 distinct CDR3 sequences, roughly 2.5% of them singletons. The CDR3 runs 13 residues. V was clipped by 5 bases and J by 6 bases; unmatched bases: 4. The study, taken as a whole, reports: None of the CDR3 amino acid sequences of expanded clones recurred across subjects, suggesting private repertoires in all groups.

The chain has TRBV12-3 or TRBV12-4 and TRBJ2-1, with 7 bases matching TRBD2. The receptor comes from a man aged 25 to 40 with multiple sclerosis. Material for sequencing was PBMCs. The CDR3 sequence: CASSISSGNEQFF. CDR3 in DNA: TGTGCCAGCAGTATATCTAGCGGCAATGAGCAGTTCTTC.